This is a list of T cell receptor beta chains from one sample in a study of blood T cell repertoires in COVID-19. Assay used: immunoSEQ multiplex PCR; TCRdb lists only in-frame clones, some missing. The sample lists 180,000 or so clones, around nine tenths occurring once. Sequenced material: peripheral blood. The receptors stem from a man between 65 and 85 years old with acute or convalescent COVID-19. CDR3s include the opening cysteine and the closing phenylalanine or tryptophan. A D gene is named only where the DNA matches it firmly. Clone size is not always given. Where it is, it says once, few, many or a class for expanded clones.

size,J,D,V,DNA,CDR3
-,TRBJ2-1,-,TRBV5-6,TGTGCCAGCAGCTTGCTGGGGGCGAGTTATGGGATGGATGAGCAGTTCTTC,CASSLLGASYGMDEQFF
-,TRBJ2-5,TRBD1,TRBV30,TGTGCCTTCCGAGGGGGCTCGGAGACCCAGTACTTC,CAFRGGSETQYF
-,TRBJ2-7,-,TRBV27,TGTGCCAGCAGTTTAAGGGACTCAATTTACGAGCAGTACTTC,CASSLRDSIYEQYF
-,TRBJ2-2,-,TRBV19,TGTGCCAGTAGTAAGGGGGGGCTGCCCGGGGAGCTGTTTTTT,CASSKGGLPGELFF
once,TRBJ1-3,-,TRBV7-7,TGTGCCAGCAGCCCAGGTTCATCTGGAAACACCATATATTTT,CASSPGSSGNTIYF
-,TRBJ1-2,-,TRBV5-1,TGCGCCAGCAGGAAGGGGGTCAGGGGCTACACCTTC,CASRKGVRGYTF
-,TRBJ2-1,-,TRBV28,TGTGCCAGCAGCACCCCGGGGGGCCCCTACAATGAGCAGTTCTTC,CASSTPGGPYNEQFF
few,TRBJ1-2,TRBD1,TRBV5-3,TGTGCCAGAAGCTTCTGGACAGGGCCCGTCCCTCCCTATGGCTACACCTTC,CARSFWTGPVPPYGYTF
-,TRBJ2-2,TRBD1,TRBV18,TGTGCCAGCTCAACACCGGGACAGGCTCACACCGGGGAGCTGTTTTTT,CASSTPGQAHTGELFF
-,TRBJ1-2,-,TRBV28,TGTGCCAGCATCTCCCGATCCAGAGGCTACACCTTC,CASISRSRGYTF
-,TRBJ2-7,TRBD1,TRBV18,TGTGCCAGCTCACCGGACAGGGGTTACTACGAGCAGTACTTC,CASSPDRGYYEQYF
-,TRBJ2-7,-,TRBV11-2,TGTGCCAGCAGCCTTAACAGGGACCCCTACGAGCAGTACTTC,CASSLNRDPYEQYF
-,TRBJ2-7,-,TRBV10-1,TGCGCCAGCAGTGAGTCCCTAGGCGAGCAGTACTTC,CASSESLGEQYF
-,TRBJ2-5,TRBD2,TRBV6-5,TGTGCCAGCAGTTACTCGACTAGCGGGGGCCAAGAGACCCAGTACTTC,CASSYSTSGGQETQYF